Listed below are T cell receptor beta chains from one sample, sequenced in a study of blood T cell repertoires in COVID-19. Generated by immunoSEQ multiplex PCR, the TCRdb table keeps only in-frame clones and is missing some. Of around 150,000 clones listed, approximately 86% are singletons. The specimen sequenced was peripheral blood. Every receptor here comes from a man aged 65 to 79 with acute or convalescent COVID-19. The CDR3 runs from the conserved cysteine through the conserved F or W. Where a row states a size, it is once, few, many or the class of an expanded clone; other rows omit it.

>NA|TRBV27|TRBJ2-1
CASTRGTGTYNEQFF
>NA|TRBV7-6|TRBJ1-5
CASSLRGFNQPQHF
>NA|TRBV4-3|TRBJ2-7
CASSLGDSKRYF
>few|TRBV25-1|TRBJ1-2
CASRTANYGYTF
>once|TRBV7-2|TRBJ2-1
CASSLAVAGGYNEQFF
>NA|TRBV4-3|TRBJ2-1
CASSPRRSSYNEQFF
>many|TRBV4-3|TRBJ2-7
CASSQRGAGVNHEQYF
>NA|TRBV10-3|TRBJ1-5
CAISESGLGNQPQHF
>NA|TRBV6-2/TRBV6-3|TRBJ2-1
CASSRLAGPYNEQFF
>NA|TRBV24-1|TRBJ2-7
CASTPGWPIAGYEQYF
>NA|TRBV5-1|TRBJ1-4
CASSETSANEKLFF
>once|TRBV27|TRBJ2-7
CASSFLQGIGEQYF
>few|TRBV7-3|TRBJ1-1
CASSFYLNTEAFF
>NA|TRBV7-9|TRBJ1-5
CASSRGGTGEDQPQHF
>NA|TRBV2|TRBJ2-5
CASMTSGSETQYF
>NA|TRBV7-3|TRBJ2-7
CASSPNSAQDKEQYF
>few|TRBV12-3/TRBV12-4|TRBJ2-7
CASRDGHSYEQYF
>NA|TRBV19|TRBJ2-1
CASSISLAGYSYNEQFF
>NA|TRBV7-9|TRBJ1-5
CASSLGRGSNQPQHF
>NA|TRBV13|TRBJ2-7
CASSFASTGNEQYF
>NA|TRBV11-3|TRBJ2-1
CAGSLAGVGYNEQFF
>once|TRBV6-1|TRBJ2-5
CASSEAQGLAGRQTQYF
>NA|TRBV19|TRBJ2-1
CASSNSGGSYNEQFF
>NA|TRBV6-6|TRBJ1-1
CAIQSSLRGTEAFF
>NA|TRBV6-2/TRBV6-3|TRBJ2-1
CASSTSGLAATGYNEQFF
>once|TRBV7-2|TRBJ2-1
CASSLVWLARVRSEQFF
>NA|TRBV7-9|TRBJ1-4
CASSLAAGNGEKLFF
>NA|TRBV5-6|TRBJ2-7
CASNPQGRSYEQYF
>NA|TRBV5-4|TRBJ2-3
CASSLVADTQYF
>NA|TRBV7-2|TRBJ1-1
CASSLVLSGGMTEAFF
>NA|TRBV3-1/TRBV3-2|TRBJ2-1
CASSLRSGLSSYNEQFF
>NA|TRBV12-3/TRBV12-4|TRBJ1-5
CASSSNRNQPQHF
>NA|TRBV9|TRBJ1-1
CASSSMNTEAFF
>once|TRBV5-8|TRBJ2-7
CASSSEVGVGLEQYF
>few|TRBV7-7|TRBJ2-1
CASSLRTGGRASGNNEQFF
>NA|TRBV7-2|TRBJ2-7
CASSLAVGSGYEQYF
>NA|TRBV6-6|TRBJ2-7
CASSYTGQGRYEQYF
>NA|TRBV15|TRBJ2-1
CATSREASGRNEQFF
>NA|TRBV7-7|TRBJ1-1
CASSTTVNTEAFF
>NA|TRBV20-1|TRBJ1-1
CSGRGNTEAFF
>few|TRBV4-3|TRBJ2-2
CASSPRTGGRTGELFF
>NA|TRBV27|TRBJ1-1
CASRPSPGYTEAFF
>NA|TRBV4-3|TRBJ1-3
CASSAQGEGNTIYF
>NA|TRBV10-2|TRBJ1-6
CASRPGQGIGSSYNSPLHF
>NA|TRBV19|TRBJ2-1
CASGRLPSSYNEQFF
>NA|TRBV7-2|TRBJ1-5
CASSLADRPNQPQHF
>NA|TRBV7-4|TRBJ1-5
CASSLARVQPQHF
>NA|TRBV9|TRBJ2-5
CASSRPGGALETQYF
>few|TRBV25-1|TRBJ2-7
CASSALGLAANSYEQYF
>NA|TRBV5-6|TRBJ2-1
CASSVLRTTHNEQFF
>NA|TRBV5-6|TRBJ2-7
CASSLAPESSYEQYF
>NA|TRBV28|TRBJ1-1
CASSFRGTGLNTEAFF